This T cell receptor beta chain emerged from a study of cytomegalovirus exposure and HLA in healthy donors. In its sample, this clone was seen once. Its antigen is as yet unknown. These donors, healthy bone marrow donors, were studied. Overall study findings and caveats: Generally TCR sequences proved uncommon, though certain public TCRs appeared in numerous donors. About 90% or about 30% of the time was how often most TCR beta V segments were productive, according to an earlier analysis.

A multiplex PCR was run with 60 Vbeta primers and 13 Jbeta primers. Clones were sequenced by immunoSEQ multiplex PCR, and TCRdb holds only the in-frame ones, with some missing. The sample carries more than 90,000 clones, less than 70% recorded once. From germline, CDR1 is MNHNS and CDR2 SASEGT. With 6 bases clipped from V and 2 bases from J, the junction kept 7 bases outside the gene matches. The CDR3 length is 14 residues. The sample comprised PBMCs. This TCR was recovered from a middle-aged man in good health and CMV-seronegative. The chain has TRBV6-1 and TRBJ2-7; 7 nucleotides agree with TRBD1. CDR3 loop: CASSAAGGAYEQYV. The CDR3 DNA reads TGTGCCAGCAGCGCGGCAGGGGGAGCCTACGAGCAGTACGTC.